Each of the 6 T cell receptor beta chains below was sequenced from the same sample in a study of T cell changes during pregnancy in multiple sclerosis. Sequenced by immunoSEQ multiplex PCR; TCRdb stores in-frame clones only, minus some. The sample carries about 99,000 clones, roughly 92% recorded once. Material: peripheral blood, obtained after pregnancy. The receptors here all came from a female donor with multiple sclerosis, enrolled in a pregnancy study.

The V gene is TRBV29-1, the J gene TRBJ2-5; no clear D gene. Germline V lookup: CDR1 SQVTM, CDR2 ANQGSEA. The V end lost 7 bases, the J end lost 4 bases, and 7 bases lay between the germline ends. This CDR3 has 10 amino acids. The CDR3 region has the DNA TGCAGCGCCGTCGGAGAGACCCAGTACTTC. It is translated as CSAVGETQYF.

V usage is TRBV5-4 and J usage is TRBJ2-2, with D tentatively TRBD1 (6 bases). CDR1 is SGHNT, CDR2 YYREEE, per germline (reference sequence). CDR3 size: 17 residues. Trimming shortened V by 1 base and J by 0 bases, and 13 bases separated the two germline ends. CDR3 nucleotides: TGTGCCAGCAGCTTGTTCGGACAGCGTTCGAACACCGGGGAGCTGTTTTTT. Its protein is CASSLFGQRSNTGELFF.

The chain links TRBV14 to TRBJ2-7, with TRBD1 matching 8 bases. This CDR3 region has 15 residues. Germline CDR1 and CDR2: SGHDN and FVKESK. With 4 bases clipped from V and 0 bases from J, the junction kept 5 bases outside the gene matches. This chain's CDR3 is CASSRGTGLSYEQYF. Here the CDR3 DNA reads TGTGCCAGCAGCCGGGGGACAGGACTCTCCTACGAGCAGTACTTC. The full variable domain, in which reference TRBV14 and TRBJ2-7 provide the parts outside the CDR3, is EAGVTQFPSHSVIEKGQTVTLRCDPISGHDNLYWYRRVMGKEIKFLLHFVKESKQDESGMPNNRFLAERTGGTYSTLKVQPAELEDSGVYFCASSRGTGLSYEQYFGPGTRLTVT.

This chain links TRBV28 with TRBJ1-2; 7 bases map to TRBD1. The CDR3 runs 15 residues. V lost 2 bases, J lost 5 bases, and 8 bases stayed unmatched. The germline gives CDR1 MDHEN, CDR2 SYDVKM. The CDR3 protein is CASSLGGQFLYGYTF. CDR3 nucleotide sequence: TGTGCCAGCAGTTTAGGGGGACAGTTCCTTTATGGCTACACCTTC.

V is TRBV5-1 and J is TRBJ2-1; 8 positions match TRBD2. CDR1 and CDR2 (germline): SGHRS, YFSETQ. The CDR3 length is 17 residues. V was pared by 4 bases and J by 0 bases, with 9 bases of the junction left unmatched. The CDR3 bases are TGCGCCAGCAGCCCGGAACCGGGACTAGTCTCCTACAATGAGCAGTTCTTC. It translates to CASSPEPGLVSYNEQFF.

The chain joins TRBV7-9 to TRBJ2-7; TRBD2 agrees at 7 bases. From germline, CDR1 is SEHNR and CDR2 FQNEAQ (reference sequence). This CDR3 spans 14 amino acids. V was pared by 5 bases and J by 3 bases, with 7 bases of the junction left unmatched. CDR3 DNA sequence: TGTGCCAGCAGCGGGGGGGACGCAATCTACGAGCAGTACTTC. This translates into CASSGGDAIYEQYF. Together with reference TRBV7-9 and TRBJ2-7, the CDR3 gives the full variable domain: DTGVSQNPRHKITKRGQNVTFRCDPISEHNRLYWYRQTLGQGPEFLTYFQNEAQLEKSRLLSDRFSAERPKGSFSTLEIQRTEQGDSAMYLCASSGGDAIYEQYFGPGTRLTVT.